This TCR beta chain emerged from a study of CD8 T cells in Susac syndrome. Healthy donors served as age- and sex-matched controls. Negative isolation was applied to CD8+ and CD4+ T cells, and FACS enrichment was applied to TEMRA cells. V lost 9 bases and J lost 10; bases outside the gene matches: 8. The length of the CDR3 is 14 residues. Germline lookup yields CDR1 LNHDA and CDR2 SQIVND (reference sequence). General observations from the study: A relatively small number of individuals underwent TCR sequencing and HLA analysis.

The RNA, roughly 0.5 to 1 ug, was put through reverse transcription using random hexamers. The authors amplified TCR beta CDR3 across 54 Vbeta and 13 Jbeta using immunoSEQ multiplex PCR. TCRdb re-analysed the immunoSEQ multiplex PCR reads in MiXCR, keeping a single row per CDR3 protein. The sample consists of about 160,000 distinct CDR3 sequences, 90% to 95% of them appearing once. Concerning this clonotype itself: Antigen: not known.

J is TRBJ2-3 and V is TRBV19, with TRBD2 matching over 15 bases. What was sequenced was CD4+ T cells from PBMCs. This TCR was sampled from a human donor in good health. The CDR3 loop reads CASRTSGGVAAQYF. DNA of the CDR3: TGTGCCAGCAGGACTAGCGGGGGGGTCGCGGCGCAGTATTTT.